The present TCR beta chain was sequenced within a study of shared clonotypes between healthy human individuals. TCRdb's table, derived via immunoSEQ multiplex PCR, lists solely in-frame clones and lacks some. Of about 1.9 million clones in the sample, over 85% were seen once. This CDR3 is 16 amino acids long. The J segment lost 4 bases and the V segment lost 0 bases, leaving 7 bases of the junction unmatched. Germline V gene lookup returns CDR1 MNHEY and CDR2 SVGAGI. CD8 cells classed as naive were CD45RO-negative and positively selected for CCR7, excluding terminally differentiated effector memory CD45RA+ cells.

The chain carries TRBV6-5 and TRBJ1-1; TRBD1 agrees at 8 bases. Sequences were obtained from naive CD8+ T cells from PBMCs. The TCR originated in a man in his late teens or twenties in good health. Some clones in this sample may be carry-over from other donors' samples. The CDR3 spells CASSYSTQGARTEAFF. The CDR3 DNA follows: TGTGCCAGCAGTTACTCAACGCAGGGGGCACGCACTGAAGCTTTCTTT.